These 27 T cell receptor beta chains came from one sample sequenced in a study of identical twins. TCRdb analysed the 5' RACE reads with MiXCR anew, one entry per CDR3 protein. The sample holds about 720,000 distinct CDR3 sequences, about 20% seen once. The same data also contributed to another study, on T cells expressing NK-cell markers.

The specimen sequenced was PBMCs. These receptors were obtained from a young woman in good health.

The chain is built from TRBV6-2 or TRBV6-3 and TRBJ2-7; 8 bases are a match to TRBD2. Germline V gene sequence: CDR1 MNHEY, CDR2 SVGEGT. J gave up 1 base and V 8 bases, and 10 bases lay outside the gene matches. The CDR3 extends over 15 amino acids. The CDR3 sequence: CASRTSGTVSYEQYF. CDR3 bases: TGTGCCAGCCGTACTAGCGGAACTGTATCCTACGAGCAGTACTTC.

Only a few counts were recorded for this clonotype. The chain has TRBV5-1 and TRBJ2-3; 14 bases are a match to TRBD2. Germline-derived CDR1 and CDR2 are SGHRS and YFSETQ. V lost 4 bases, J lost 5 bases, and 6 bases stayed unmatched. This CDR3 spans 16 amino acids. CDR3 in DNA: TGCGCCAGCAGCGCGGGACTAGCGGGAGCGGAAGATACGCAGTATTTT. Translated: CASSAGLAGAEDTQYF.

The genes are TRBV7-9 and TRBJ2-5; D could derive from TRBD1 or TRBD2 (5 bases each). V was clipped by 5 bases and J by 2 bases, with 18 bases between them. This CDR3 region has 16 residues. Germline CDR1 SEHNR, CDR2 FQNEAQ (reference sequence). For the CDR3, the DNA is TGTGCCAGCAGCCACACTAGACAGCTCCCTCAAGAGACCCAGTACTTC. This sequence encodes CASSHTRQLPQETQYF. The entire variable domain, with the rest obtained from reference TRBV7-9 and TRBJ2-5, is as follows: DTGVSQNPRHKITKRGQNVTFRCDPISEHNRLYWYRQTLGQGPEFLTYFQNEAQLEKSRLLSDRFSAERPKGSFSTLEIQRTEQGDSAMYLCASSHTRQLPQETQYFGPGTRLLVL.

This clonotype has only a few counts. The chain employs TRBV10-3 and TRBJ2-1, with D unresolved. Germline V CDR1 and CDR2: ENHRY, SYGVKD. Trimming took off 1 base at V and 6 bases at J, with 4 bases between the two ends. The CDR3 runs 12 residues. CDR3 nucleotide sequence: TGTGCCATCAGTGAGTACTTCAATGAGCAGTTCTTC. Protein: CAISEYFNEQFF.

This clonotype came up a few times. The V and J genes are TRBV20-1 and TRBJ1-6; 8 bases are a match to TRBD1. Germline loops: CDR1 DFQATT, CDR2 SNEGSKA (reference sequence). J gave up 10 bases and V 3 bases, and 8 bases lay outside the gene matches. This CDR3 has 14 residues. The CDR3: CSASYPDRASPLHF. CDR3 in DNA: TGCAGTGCTAGTTACCCGGACAGGGCCTCACCCCTCCACTTT.

The chain joins TRBV5-1 to TRBJ2-7; 7 bases align to TRBD1. V lost 1 base and J lost 7; bases outside the gene matches: 5. CDR1 SGHRS and CDR2 YFSETQ come from the germline V gene. The CDR3 extends over 13 amino acids. CDR3: CASSLRGQREQYF. The DNA for the CDR3 is TGCGCCAGCAGCTTGAGGGGACAGCGGGAGCAGTACTTC.

The chain carries TRBV3-1 and TRBJ2-1; no firm D call. V was clipped by 3 bases and J by 6 bases, with 9 bases between them. The CDR3 is 13 residues long. Germline V CDR1 and CDR2: LGHDT, YNNKEL (reference sequence). The DNA for the CDR3 is TGTGCCAGCAGCCAGTTATTAGGCAATGAGCAGTTCTTC. It encodes CASSQLLGNEQFF.

This clonotype was seen a handful of times. The chain is built from TRBV5-1 and TRBJ2-1; no reliable D call. V was clipped by 0 bases and J by 9 bases, with 13 bases between them. Germline V CDR1 and CDR2: SGHRS, YFSETQ. CDR3 size: 14 residues. The CDR3 loop is CASSLARGAPEQFF. The CDR3 DNA reads as TGCGCCAGCAGCTTGGCCAGAGGAGCTCCTGAGCAGTTCTTC.

This clonotype was observed a few times. The V call is TRBV7-2, the J call TRBJ2-3; D is unclear. From germline, CDR1 is SGHTA and CDR2 FQGNSA. The CDR3 runs to 15 residues. Trimming took off 3 bases at V and 6 bases at J, with 16 bases between the two ends. Here the CDR3 DNA reads TGTGCCAGCAGCTTGGTCGAATCCCATTTTGATACGCAGTATTTT. Protein sequence: CASSLVESHFDTQYF.

This chain uses TRBV7-3 with TRBJ2-3; 10 bases line up with TRBD2. V shed 3 bases, J shed 0 bases, and the junction held 9 bases outside the gene matches. From germline, CDR1 is SGHTA and CDR2 FQGTGA. This CDR3 has 18 residues. This CDR3 reads CASSLIASGGSSTDTQYF. The DNA for the CDR3 is TGTGCCAGCAGCTTGATTGCTAGCGGGGGATCTAGCACAGATACGCAGTATTTT.

This clonotype was counted a few times. The rearrangement joins TRBV6-2 or TRBV6-3 to TRBJ2-7; 8 nucleotides line up with TRBD2. The CDR3 is 14 amino acids. Germline CDR1 reads MNHEY; CDR2 reads SVGEGT. J lost 3 bases, V lost 2 bases, and 3 bases had no gene match. The DNA of the CDR3 is TGTGCCAGCAGTTACCCGGGGGGGGTCTACGAGCAGTACTTC. Amino acids: CASSYPGGVYEQYF.

V usage is TRBV5-1 and J usage is TRBJ2-5, with TRBD2 identical over 10 bases. Trimming removed 1 base from V and 4 bases from J; junction bases left unmatched: 16. CDR3 size: 19 residues. Per the germline V gene, CDR1 is SGHRS and CDR2 is YFSETQ. The CDR3 is CASSLLPRSGGVSGETQYF. CDR3 bases: TGCGCCAGCAGCTTGCTCCCTAGGAGCGGGGGGGTCTCGGGAGAGACCCAGTACTTC.

In its sample, this clonotype was seen many times. The CDR3 coding sequence is TGTGCCAGCTCATCAGGCGGAGGGACAGGGGAGTTCTTC. It is translated as CASSSGGGTGEFF. V is TRBV18 and J is TRBJ2-1; 10 positions match TRBD1. With V trimmed by 5 bases and J by 14 bases, 9 bases remained unmatched. Per germline, CDR1 KGHSH and CDR2 LQKENI. The CDR3 is made up of 13 amino acids. Based on the CDR3 plus reference TRBV18 and TRBJ2-1, the full variable domain is NAGVMQNPRHLVRRRGQEARLRCSPMKGHSHVYWYRQLPEEGLKFMVYLQKENIIDESGMPKERFSAEFPKEGPSILRIQQVVRGDSAAYFCASSSGGGTGEFFGPGTRLTVL.

The chain combines TRBV6-1 with TRBJ2-5; D perhaps matches TRBD2 (6 bases). V gave up 6 bases and J gave up 1 base, with 15 bases separating them. Germline CDR1 MNHNS, CDR2 SASEGT. This CDR3 comprises 15 residues. The CDR3 reads CASRNRGSSQETQYF. CDR3 nucleotide sequence: TGTGCCAGCAGAAACCGGGGGTCCTCCCAAGAGACCCAGTACTTC.

This chain uses TRBV10-3 with TRBJ1-1; no clear D gene. The CDR3 is 13 residues long. Germline CDR1 reads ENHRY; CDR2 reads SYGVKD. The ends were cut back, 4 bases at V and 0 bases at J, with 6 bases in the middle. The CDR3 sequence: CAISGDLNTEAFF. CDR3 DNA: TGTGCCATCAGTGGCGACCTGAACACTGAAGCTTTCTTT.

This clonotype was observed a handful of times. J is TRBJ1-1 and V is TRBV20-1, with D unresolved. V shed 5 bases and J shed 4 bases, with 11 bases lying between them. Per germline, CDR1 DFQATT and CDR2 SNEGSKA (reference sequence). The CDR3 length is 12 residues. Here the CDR3 DNA reads TGCAGTGCTCGGCAGGAGCTCACTGAAGCTTTCTTT. Protein product: CSARQELTEAFF.

This clonotype has at least ten counts. The chain links TRBV20-1 to TRBJ2-5; D assignment may be TRBD1 or TRBD2 (7 bases each). V dropped 6 bases and J dropped 2 bases, with 10 bases sitting between them. The CDR3 runs to 12 residues. Germline V gene lookup returns CDR1 DFQATT and CDR2 SNEGSKA (reference sequence). The DNA for the CDR3 is TGCAGTGCCAGGGGGGGGCAAGAGACCCAGTACTTC. Protein product: CSARGGQETQYF.

This sequence joins TRBV7-9 and TRBJ2-3; 10 positions match TRBD1. The length of the CDR3 is 15 residues. V lost 3 bases to trimming and J lost 2 bases; unmatched junction nucleotides: 2. Germline values: CDR1 SEHNR, CDR2 FQNEAQ (reference sequence). The CDR3 loop reads CASSFGTGATDTQYF. The CDR3 DNA is TGTGCCAGCAGCTTTGGGACAGGGGCCACAGATACGCAGTATTTT. The whole variable domain, filled in from reference TRBV7-9 and TRBJ2-3, reads DTGVSQNPRHKITKRGQNVTFRCDPISEHNRLYWYRQTLGQGPEFLTYFQNEAQLEKSRLLSDRFSAERPKGSFSTLEIQRTEQGDSAMYLCASSFGTGATDTQYFGPGTRLTVL.

This chain connects TRBV10-2 to TRBJ2-1; D call uncertain. The CDR3 is 11 residues long. The V gene lost 1 base and the J gene lost 10 bases, with 5 bases spanning the gap. Germline V gene data show CDR1 as WSHSY and CDR2 as SAAADI. The CDR3 is CASSELSEQFF. The CDR3 DNA is TGCGCCAGCAGTGAGTTGAGCGAGCAGTTCTTC.

This clonotype was detected a few times. This chain links TRBV5-1 with TRBJ2-7, with D tentatively TRBD1 (6 bases). The germline gives CDR1 SGHRS, CDR2 YFSETQ. This CDR3 spans 15 amino acids. The ends were cut back, 4 bases at V and 0 bases at J, with 14 bases in the middle. DNA of the CDR3: TGCGCCAGCAGCGAAACGGGACACATCTCCTACGAGCAGTACTTC. Amino acids: CASSETGHISYEQYF.

In this sample, this clonotype turned up a few times. The rearrangement uses TRBV20-1 and TRBJ2-4, with D perhaps TRBD2 (5 bases). Looked up from germline, CDR1 is DFQATT and CDR2 is SNEGSKA (reference sequence). V lost 2 bases to trimming and J lost 0 bases, with 8 bases between them. The CDR3 runs to 14 residues. Here the CDR3 DNA reads TGCAGTGCTAGAAGCGGTTTAGCCAAAAACATTCAGTACTTC. Residues: CSARSGLAKNIQYF.

This clonotype was seen only a few times. The J gene is TRBJ2-5, the V gene TRBV29-1; maybe TRBD2 (5 bases). Germline V CDR1 and CDR2: SQVTM, ANQGSEA. Trimming took 4 bases from V and 4 from J, leaving 16 bases between them. The CDR3 has 14 residues. CDR3 in DNA: TGCAGCGTTGGCCTCCCCCCCGCGGGAGAGACCCAGTACTTC. Protein: CSVGLPPAGETQYF.

The chain combines TRBV6-2 or TRBV6-3 with TRBJ2-2; 9 nucleotides agree with TRBD2. Germline CDR1 and CDR2: MNHEY and SVGEGT. Germline trimming cut 7 bases from V and 9 bases from J; bases unmatched to any gene: 9. This CDR3 has 14 residues. CDR3 nucleotides: TGTGCCAGCATCGGGCGGGAGGGCCCCCGGGAGCTGTTTTTT. It specifies CASIGREGPRELFF.

This clonotype was seen a few times. This sequence joins TRBV5-1 and TRBJ2-7; TRBD1 is a possible D gene (6 bases). CDR1 is SGHRS and CDR2 is YFSETQ in the germline V gene. Trimming cost V 4 bases and J 6 bases, with 14 bases left between them. The CDR3 extends over 13 amino acids. DNA for the CDR3: TGCGCCAGCAGCCCCACAGGGTACGGCGAGCAGTACTTC. Translated, it gives CASSPTGYGEQYF.

This clonotype was detected a few times. The genes are TRBV10-1 and TRBJ2-3, with D possibly TRBD2 on 6 matching bases. The V gene lost 2 bases and the J gene lost 4 bases, with 16 bases spanning the gap. CDR1 is WNHNN, CDR2 SYGVQD, per germline (reference sequence). This CDR3 contains 16 residues. The CDR3 nucleotides read TGCGCCAGCAGTGAGGTTGAGGCGGGAAGCTCAGATACGCAGTATTTT. Protein: CASSEVEAGSSDTQYF.

The chain uses TRBV29-1 and TRBJ1-2; D is perhaps TRBD1 (5 bases). V lost 0 bases, J lost 8 bases, and 13 bases lay in between. Germline V gene data show CDR1 as SQVTM and CDR2 as ANQGSEA. The CDR3 sequence is 13 residues long. The CDR3 loop reads CSVEEGRADGYTF. The CDR3 DNA reads TGCAGCGTTGAAGAGGGCAGGGCGGACGGCTACACCTTC.

This clonotype was counted a few times. This chain connects TRBV5-1 to TRBJ1-2, with 7 bases fitting TRBD1. The length of the CDR3 is 16 residues. CDR1 is SGHRS and CDR2 is YFSETQ in the germline V gene. The ends lost 0 bases at V and 2 bases at J; junction bases unmatched: 7. DNA for the CDR3: TGCGCCAGCAGCTTGGCCGGAGGGGGCACCAACTATGGCTACACCTTC. Amino acids: CASSLAGGGTNYGYTF.